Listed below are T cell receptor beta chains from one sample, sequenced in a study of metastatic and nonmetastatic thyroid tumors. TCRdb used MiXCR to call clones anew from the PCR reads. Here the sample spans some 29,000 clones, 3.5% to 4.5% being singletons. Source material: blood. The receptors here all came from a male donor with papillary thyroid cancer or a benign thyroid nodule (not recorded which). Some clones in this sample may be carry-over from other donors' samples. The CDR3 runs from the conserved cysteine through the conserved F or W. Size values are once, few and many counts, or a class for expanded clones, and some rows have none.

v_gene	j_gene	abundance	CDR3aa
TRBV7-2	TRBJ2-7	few	CASSLVGGEEQYF
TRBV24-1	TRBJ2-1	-	CATSDRGFTDEQFF
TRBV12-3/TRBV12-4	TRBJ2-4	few	CASATVKYIQYF
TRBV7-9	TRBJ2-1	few	CASSLVLLEREQFF
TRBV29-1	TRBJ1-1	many	CSGEGLGTRTEAFF
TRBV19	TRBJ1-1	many	CASSPQGGTEAFF
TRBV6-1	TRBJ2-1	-	CASSRQGHNEQFF
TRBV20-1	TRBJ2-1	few	CSAGGGAGRDNEQFF
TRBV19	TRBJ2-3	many	CASSLREGLPISSTDTQYF
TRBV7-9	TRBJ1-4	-	CASSPAGTANEKLFF
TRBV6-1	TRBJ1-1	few	CASSIADNGGIAFF
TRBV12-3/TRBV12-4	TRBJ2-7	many	CASTRGGGLGVYEQYF
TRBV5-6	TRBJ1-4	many	CASSVLRTGNEKLFF
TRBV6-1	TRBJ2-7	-	CAGTAGAYEQYF
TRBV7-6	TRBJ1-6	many	CASSLGTAQDSPLHF
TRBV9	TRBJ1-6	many	CASSSTVTNSPLHF
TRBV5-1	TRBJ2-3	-	CASSLFGRDYSTDTQYF
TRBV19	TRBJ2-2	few	CASTGDTGELFF
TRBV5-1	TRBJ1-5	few	CASSLTDSYNQTQHF
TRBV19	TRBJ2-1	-	CASSILGRLSYNEQFF
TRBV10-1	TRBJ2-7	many	CASSPGQGSYEQYF
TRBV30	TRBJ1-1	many	CAWTQGGDTEAFF
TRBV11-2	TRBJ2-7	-	CASSSTGVKGEQYF
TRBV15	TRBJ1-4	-	CATSRSPGEKLFF
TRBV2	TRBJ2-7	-	CASSLQTVPGSYEQYF
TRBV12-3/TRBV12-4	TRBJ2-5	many	CASSGGLYQETQYF
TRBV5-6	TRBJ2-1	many	CASSSNPTLSSGSLDEQFF
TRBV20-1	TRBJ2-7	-	CSASRQRGASMSYEQYF
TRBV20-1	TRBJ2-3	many	CSAHLAGRPDTQYF
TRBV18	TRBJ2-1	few	CASSPPLGEKDEQFF
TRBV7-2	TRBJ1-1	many	CASSFGRNTEAFF
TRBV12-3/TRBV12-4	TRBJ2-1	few	CASSLRDANEQFF
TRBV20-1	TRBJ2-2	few	CSARVRGGNTGELFF
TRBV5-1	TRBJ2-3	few	CASSPWAGGEADTQYF
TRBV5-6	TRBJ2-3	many	CASSLVASGRASGTDTQYF
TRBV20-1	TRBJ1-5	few	CSAPEIGGGNQPQHF
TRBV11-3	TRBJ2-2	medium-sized	CASSPNTGELFF
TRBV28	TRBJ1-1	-	CASSYERDAEAFF
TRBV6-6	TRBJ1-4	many	CASSYRTGKANEKLFF
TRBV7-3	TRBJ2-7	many	CASSFAQGREQYF
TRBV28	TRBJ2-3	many	CASSTIAGGTADTQYF
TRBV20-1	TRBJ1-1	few	CSASPGQVEAFF
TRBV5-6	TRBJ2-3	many	CASSLGLAATDTQYF
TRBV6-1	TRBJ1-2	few	CASSETDNYGYTF
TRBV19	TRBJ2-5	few	CASSGTAQETQYF
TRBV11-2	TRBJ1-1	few	CASSLGRGQGDTEAFF
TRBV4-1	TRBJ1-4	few	CASSQDPNEKLFF
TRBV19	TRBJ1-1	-	CASRVTENTEAFF
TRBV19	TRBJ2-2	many	CASSPVTSGRSRTGELFF
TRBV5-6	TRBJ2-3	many	CASSPGRSDTQYF
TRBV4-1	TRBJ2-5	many	CASSQDGTGSGETQYF
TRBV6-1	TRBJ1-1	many	CASSQSTPGNTEAFF
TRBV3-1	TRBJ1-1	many	CASSPHLGTEAFF
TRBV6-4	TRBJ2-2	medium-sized	CASSDGGETGELFF
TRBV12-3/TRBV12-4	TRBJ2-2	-	CASRIAGVDGELFF
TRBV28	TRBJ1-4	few	CASRVSGTGGEKLFF
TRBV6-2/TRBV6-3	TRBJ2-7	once	CASSLRGSGTLHEKYF
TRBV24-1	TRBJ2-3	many	CATSAPGPTDTQYF
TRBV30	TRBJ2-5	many	CVWSGGGETQYF
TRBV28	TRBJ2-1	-	CASSLLGRVRYGEQFF